The clone carrying this TCR beta chain was counted ten times or more. What it recognizes is unknown. This entry comes from a study of neurological immune-mediated disorders. Study at large: Multiple sclerosis patients numbered about 35, with about 31 relapsing-remitting and 3 secondary progressive. Whole-study results and caveats: Patients with HTLV-1-associated myelopathy had the highest level of TCR clonal expansion, whereas patients with multiple sclerosis had the lowest level, falling beneath the level found in healthy controls. The repertoires of 18 of 34 multiple sclerosis patients fell into one related-CDR3 cluster (a possible signature) under phylogenetic grouping.

Template-switch 5'RACE cDNA synthesis added a 10-nucleotide unique molecular identifier. TCRdb ran MiXCR on the 5' RACE reads and lists one entry per CDR3 protein. The table includes 100,000 to 150,000 distinct CDR3 sequences, roughly 3.1% detected once. This CDR3 is 13 amino acids long. The V gene lost 10 bases and the J gene lost 3 bases, with 15 bases spanning the gap. Germline V gene data show CDR1 as ENHRY and CDR2 as SYGVKD. The V gene is TRBV10-3, the J gene TRBJ1-1; D is unresolved. The sequenced material came from PBMCs. This TCR was sampled from a woman in her thirties with multiple sclerosis. The CDR3 sequence: CATTRVGDTEAFF. The CDR3 bases are TGTGCCACTACGAGGGTGGGTGACACTGAAGCTTTCTTT.